This TCR beta chain was observed in a study of CD8+ T cells in alopecia areata. On the study more broadly: Tofacitinib treatment spanned 6 to 18 months, with 6 months off drug afterward.

The treatment denotes: oral pan-JAK inhibitor, 5-10 mg twice daily. A few counts support this clone. What it binds is not known. Whole-study results and caveats: The study found TCR sharing across patients less clear than in mice, possibly for HLA reasons. Normal skin's resident alphabeta T cells are also sequenced in scalp samples.

cDNA reverse transcribed from extracted RNA served as the sequencing template. Clones were sequenced by immunoSEQ multiplex PCR, and TCRdb holds only the in-frame ones, with some missing. This table has roughly 200,000 clones, about 53% appearing once. V lost 5 bases and J lost 3; bases outside the gene matches: 7. Germline CDR1 is LGHNA and CDR2 is YSLEER. The CDR3 covers 15 residues. V and J are TRBV4-3 and TRBJ1-5; 7 bases fit TRBD1. Sequencing was performed on CD8+ T cells sorted from blood, taken at week 24, from a patient treated with tofacitinib. This receptor was obtained from a human donor with alopecia areata. Here the CDR3 reads CASSMDRSVNQPQHF. CDR3 coding DNA: TGCGCCAGCAGCATGGACAGGTCCGTCAATCAGCCCCAGCATTTT.